This T cell receptor beta chain was recorded in a study of blood T cell repertoires in COVID-19. This CDR3 comprises 15 residues. V was clipped by 1 base and J by 4 bases; unmatched bases: 3. Germline V CDR1 and CDR2: SEHNR, FQNEAQ (reference sequence). Clones were read by immunoSEQ multiplex PCR, and TCRdb kept only the in-frame ones, dropping some. Here the sample spans 110,000 to 150,000 clones, about 84% being singletons. The receptor's source is a woman aged 18-35 years who had been exposed to COVID-19. J is TRBJ2-2 and V is TRBV7-9; 7 bases line up with TRBD1. The specimen sequenced was PBMCs or T cells enriched from blood (not recorded which). The CDR3 spells CASSLGQGRTGELFF. The CDR3 coding sequence is TGTGCCAGCAGCTTAGGACAGGGTCGCACCGGGGAGCTGTTTTTT.